These 24 T cell receptor beta chains were sequenced from one sample in a study of breast tumors, draining lymph nodes, adjacent tissues. Axillary draining lymph nodes of breast cancer patients supplied the node samples. A single record per CDR3 protein comes from TCRdb applying MiXCR to the multiplex PCR reads. This repertoire shows approximately 180,000 distinct CDR3 sequences, 33% found once; its top ten account for around 4%. Sequencing input: axillary lymph node tissue. The receptors here all came from a female donor with breast cancer. Some clones in this sample may be carry-over from other donors' samples.

J is TRBJ1-4 and V is TRBV5-4; D remains unclear. The germline V gene has CDR1 SGHNT and CDR2 YYREEE (reference sequence). The CDR3 loop spans 13 amino acids. Trimming stripped 0 bases from V and 4 bases from J, with 4 bases between. CDR3 sequence reads: CASSLELNEKLFF. The CDR3 DNA is TGTGCCAGCAGCTTGGAACTTAATGAAAAACTGTTTTTT.

V gene TRBV7-3 combines with J gene TRBJ2-3, with a weak D call TRBD1 (5 bases). The CDR3 sequence is 14 residues long. Germline lookup yields CDR1 SGHTA and CDR2 FQGTGA. V gave up 5 bases and J gave up 11 bases, with 20 bases separating them. As DNA, the CDR3 is TGTGCCAGCAGCCAAGGGGCTATCCAGATCGAGCAGTATTTT. Its translation: CASSQGAIQIEQYF.

This clonotype was picked up many times. The chain combines TRBV6-2 or TRBV6-3 with TRBJ2-7; 11 positions match TRBD2. This CDR3 region has 15 residues. Germline loops: CDR1 MNHEY, CDR2 SVGEGT. J was trimmed by 1 base and V by 5 bases; bases with no gene match: 4. CDR3 bases: TGTGCCAGCAGTGTCAGGACTAGCGGGTCCTACGAGCAGTACTTC. Protein product: CASSVRTSGSYEQYF.

This clonotype was observed many times. This sequence joins TRBV7-8 and TRBJ2-2, with 8 bases lining up with TRBD2. Per germline, CDR1 SGHVS and CDR2 FQNEAQ. This CDR3 contains 16 residues. With 5 bases clipped from V and 7 bases from J, the junction kept 12 bases outside the gene matches. CDR3 nucleotide sequence: TGTGCCAGCAGCGAGAGGGCGGGGGGCTGGGGCGGGGAGCTGTTTTTT. Residues: CASSERAGGWGGELFF.

This clonotype was recorded only once. Its ends do not fully match the called genes, so a read error is possible. The CDR3 region is CAGSYVGGQYF. CDR3 bases: TGTGCCGGCAGTTACGTCGGAGGGCAGTACTTC. The chain is built from TRBV6-2 or TRBV6-3 and TRBJ2-7; D is perhaps TRBD2 (5 bases). The CDR3 covers 11 residues. The germline V gene has CDR1 MNHEY and CDR2 SVGEGT.

The chain employs TRBV10-3 and TRBJ2-3, with D tentatively TRBD1 (5 bases). The V and J ends lost 2 bases and 5 bases respectively, with 17 bases between them. This CDR3 spans 16 amino acids. Germline CDR1 is ENHRY and CDR2 is SYGVKD. In DNA, the CDR3 is TGTGCCATCAGTGAGCACGGCAGGGTTTTTGGAGATACGCAGTATTTT. This codes for CAISEHGRVFGDTQYF.

About this clonotype itself: Mismatch with germline at one junction end may stem from a read error. The chain combines TRBV7-2 with TRBJ1-4; weak D call: TRBD1 (6 bases). The CDR3 spans 15 residues. The germline gives CDR1 SGHTA, CDR2 FQGNSA. The CDR3 loop is CTSSEQQGSKEKLFF. In DNA, the CDR3 is TGTACCAGCAGCGAACAACAGGGATCTAAAGAAAAACTGTTTTTT.

Ten or more counts support this clonotype. The gene calls are TRBV9 and TRBJ1-4; D not certain. This CDR3 has 15 residues. The ends were cut back, 1 base at V and 3 bases at J, with 10 bases in the middle. Germline CDR1 and CDR2: SGDLS and YYNGEE. The CDR3 DNA is TGTGCCAGCAGCGTATCTGGTCGGGCTAATGAAAAACTGTTTTTT. Translated, it gives CASSVSGRANEKLFF.

This clonotype has at least ten counts. This chain joins TRBV6-6 and TRBJ2-1; 9 bases are a match to TRBD2. Looked up from germline, CDR1 is MNHNY and CDR2 is SVGAGI (reference sequence). The CDR3 is 14 amino acids. V shed 5 bases and J 8 bases; nucleotides not matched to a gene: 7. This chain's CDR3 is CASSRPTSGYEQFF. CDR3 in DNA: TGTGCCAGCAGTCGCCCGACTAGCGGCTATGAGCAGTTCTTC.

On this clonotype: A junction boundary mismatches the germline segment, possibly from a read error. The rearrangement joins TRBV6-5 to TRBJ1-3, with D uncertain. The CDR3 contains 9 residues. Germline assignment: CDR1 MNHEY and CDR2 SVGAGI. CDR3 sequence: CASRYTMYF. The CDR3 DNA is TGTGCCAGCAGATACACCATGTATTTT.

The chain uses TRBV20-1 and TRBJ2-3; D is uncertain. The CDR3 runs to 12 residues. The germline V gene has CDR1 DFQATT and CDR2 SNEGSKA (reference sequence). Between the trimmed V and J ends, which lost 2 bases and 14 bases, there was a span of 17 bases. The CDR3 here is CSARRPAYEPYF. CDR3 DNA sequence: TGCAGTGCTAGACGGCCGGCCTACGAGCCGTATTTT.

J is TRBJ2-1 and V is TRBV6-2 or TRBV6-3; no reliable D call. V was clipped by 5 bases and J by 7 bases, with 12 bases between them. CDR3 length: 13 residues. CDR1 MNHEY and CDR2 SVGEGT come from the germline V gene. The CDR3 DNA reads as TGTGCCAGCAGTCCCGTAACGCGTAATGAGCAGTTCTTC. Residues: CASSPVTRNEQFF.

This chain links TRBV11-3 with TRBJ1-1; D uncertain. Trimming removed 1 base from V and 1 base from J, with 7 bases in between. Germline V gene lookup returns CDR1 SGHNT and CDR2 YENEEA. This CDR3 has 14 residues. The CDR3 is CASSLGVANTEAFF. The CDR3 DNA is TGTGCCAGCAGCTTAGGCGTAGCGAACACTGAAGCTTTCTTT. Supplemented by reference TRBV11-3 and TRBJ1-1, the full variable domain reads EAGVVQSPRYKIIEKKQPVAFWCNPISGHNTLYWYLQNLGQGPELLIRYENEEAVDDSQLPKDRFSAERLKGVDSTLKIQPAELGDSAVYLCASSLGVANTEAFFGQGTRLTVV.

In this sample, this clonotype turned up many times. Germline and junction disagree at one end, which may indicate a read error. V and J are TRBV7-7 and TRBJ2-1, with D hard to call. Germline V gene lookup returns CDR1 SSHAT and CDR2 FNYEAQ (reference sequence). CDR3 length: 15 residues. The CDR3 sequence: CASSPYSGVGNEQFF. DNA for the CDR3: TGTGCTAGCAGCCCATACTCTGGGGTTGGGAATGAGCAGTTCTTC.

This clonotype was seen many times. The CDR3 region has the DNA TGTGCCAGCAGCCAAGGGGCAAAAGTGCTGTGTAGCTATGGCTACACCTTC. Residues: CASSQGAKVLCSYGYTF. This chain joins TRBV14 and TRBJ1-2; no definite D call. Deletions cut 1 base from V and 4 bases from J, with 19 bases between. The germline V gene has CDR1 SGHDN and CDR2 FVKESK. CDR3 length: 17 residues.

About this clonotype itself: Given a much more abundant clone one base away, this may be a read error. The J gene is TRBJ2-2, the V gene TRBV7-2; perhaps TRBD2 as D (5 bases). Germline V gene data show CDR1 as SGHTA and CDR2 as FQGNSA. The CDR3 consists of 11 residues. CDR3 sequence reads: CASSFTGEPFF. The CDR3 DNA reads as TGTGCCAGCAGCTTTACCGGGGAGCCGTTTTTT.

The J gene is TRBJ1-5, the V gene TRBV7-8; 8 bases fit TRBD1. The V segment lost 1 base and the J segment 2 bases; nucleotides outside the gene matches: 7. Germline CDR1 reads SGHVS; CDR2 reads FQNEAQ. The CDR3 loop spans 17 amino acids. The CDR3 sequence is CASSLVQGAGGNQPQHF. CDR3 DNA: TGTGCCAGCAGCTTAGTTCAGGGGGCTGGGGGCAATCAGCCCCAGCATTTT. Full variable domain (remainder filled in from reference TRBV7-8 and TRBJ1-5): GAGVSQSPRYKVAKRGQDVALRCDPISGHVSLFWYQQALGQGPEFLTYFQNEAQLDKSGLPSDRFFAERPEGSVSTLKIQRTQQEDSAVYLCASSLVQGAGGNQPQHFGDGTRLSIL.

As to this clonotype: A much larger clone lies one base from this, so it may be a read error. The chain uses TRBV20-1 and TRBJ2-5; 9 bases fit TRBD2. Germline values: CDR1 DFQATT, CDR2 SNEGSKA (reference sequence). The CDR3 is 17 residues long. Germline trimming cut 5 bases from V and 3 bases from J; bases unmatched to any gene: 16. CDR3 residues: CSAYGEPGLAEKETQYF. The CDR3 DNA follows: TGCAGTGCTTATGGGGAACCGGGACTAGCAGAAAAAGAGACCCAGTACTTC.

As regards this clonotype: This may be a read error: a much more frequent sequence differs by one nucleotide. The chain carries TRBV27 and TRBJ2-7; tentative D call: TRBD1 (5 bases). Germline V gives CDR1 MNHEY, CDR2 SMNVEV (reference sequence). The CDR3 loop spans 13 amino acids. The CDR3 sequence: CAGSFSGPYEQYF. For the CDR3, the DNA is TGTGCCGGCAGTTTTTCAGGGCCCTACGAGCAGTACTTC.

This clonotype was picked up many times. This chain joins TRBV5-5 and TRBJ1-6; D ambiguous. Germline V gives CDR1 SGHKS, CDR2 YYEKEE (reference sequence). The CDR3 contains 13 residues. With 1 base removed from V and 8 bases from J, the gap between germline ends came to 7 bases. The CDR3 nucleotides read TGTGCCAGCAGCTTGATCCGAGATTCACCCCTCCACTTT. Its translation: CASSLIRDSPLHF.

This clonotype was recorded many times. This chain uses TRBV30 with TRBJ2-3; D gene uncertain. The CDR3 consists of 13 residues. Per the germline V gene, CDR1 is GTSNPN and CDR2 is SVGIG (reference sequence). The germline V and J ends were trimmed by 1 base and 1 base, with 6 bases remaining between them. This CDR3 reads CAWSGRGTDTQYF. DNA for the CDR3: TGTGCCTGGAGTGGCCGGGGCACAGATACGCAGTATTTT.

The chain is built from TRBV29-1 and TRBJ2-7; TRBD1 aligns across 11 bases. The V and J ends lost 8 bases and 2 bases, in that order; junction bases with no gene match: 2. Germline V gene data show CDR1 as SQVTM and CDR2 as ANQGSEA. CDR3 length: 12 amino acids. The DNA of the CDR3 is TGCAGCTCGGGACAGGGGGCCTACGAGCAGTACTTC. It specifies CSSGQGAYEQYF.

Turning to this clonotype: This may be a read error: a much more frequent sequence differs by one nucleotide. The genes are TRBV5-6 and TRBJ2-3, with D perhaps being TRBD1 or TRBD2 (5 bases each). The CDR3 loop spans 15 amino acids. With 4 bases removed from V and 2 bases from J, the gap between germline ends came to 14 bases. Per the germline V gene, CDR1 is SGHDT and CDR2 is YYEEEE. The CDR3 reads CASSPGRPTTDTQYF. Here the CDR3 DNA reads TGTGCCAGCAGCCCGGGACGGCCGACCACAGATACGCAGTATTTT.

In this sample, this clonotype turned up a few times. V gene TRBV24-1 combines with J gene TRBJ2-1; TRBD2 agrees at 7 bases. This CDR3 has 14 residues. CDR1 is KGHDR and CDR2 is SFDVKD in the germline V gene. Losses at the gene ends were 7 bases for V and 4 bases for J; bases not matched to a gene: 6. The CDR3 reads CATSGGGTYNEQFF. For the CDR3, the DNA is TGTGCCACCAGCGGCGGGGGTACTTACAATGAGCAGTTCTTC.